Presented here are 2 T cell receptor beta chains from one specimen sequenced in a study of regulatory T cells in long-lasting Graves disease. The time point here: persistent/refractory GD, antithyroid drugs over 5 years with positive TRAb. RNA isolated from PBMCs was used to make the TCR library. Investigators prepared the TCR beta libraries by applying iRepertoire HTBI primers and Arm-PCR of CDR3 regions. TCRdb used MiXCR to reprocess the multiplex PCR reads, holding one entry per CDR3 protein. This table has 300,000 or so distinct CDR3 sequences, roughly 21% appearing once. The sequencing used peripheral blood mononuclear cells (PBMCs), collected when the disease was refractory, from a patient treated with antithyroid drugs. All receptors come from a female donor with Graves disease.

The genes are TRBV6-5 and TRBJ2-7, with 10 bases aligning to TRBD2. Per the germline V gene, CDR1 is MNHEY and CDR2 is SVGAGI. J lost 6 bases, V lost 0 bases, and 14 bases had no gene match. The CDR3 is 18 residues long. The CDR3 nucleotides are TGTGCCAGCAGTTACTCGGGGCTAGCGGGAGCAAGACTCTCCGAGCAGTACTTC. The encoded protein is CASSYSGLAGARLSEQYF.

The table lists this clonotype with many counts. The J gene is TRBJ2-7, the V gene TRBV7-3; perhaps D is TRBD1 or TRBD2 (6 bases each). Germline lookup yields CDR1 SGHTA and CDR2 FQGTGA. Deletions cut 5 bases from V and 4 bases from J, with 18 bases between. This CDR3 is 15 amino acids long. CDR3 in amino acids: CASSPLRGAGYEQYF. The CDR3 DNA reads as TGTGCCAGCAGCCCCCTAAGGGGGGCGGGGTACGAGCAGTACTTC.